This T cell receptor (beta chain) came from a study of early T cells in non-severe SARS-CoV-2 infection. Researchers tagged individual cDNA molecules with unique molecular identifiers. TCRdb recomputed calls from the 5' RACE reads with MiXCR, one row per CDR3 protein. The table shows 50,000 to 75,000 distinct CDR3 sequences, with approximately 9.2% occurring only once. Study-wide findings and caveats: Matching with VDJdb favored anti-spike CD8 responses (missing private and CD4 specificities).

Between the trimmed V and J ends, which lost 5 bases and 3 bases, there was a span of 17 bases. CDR1 is DFQATT, CDR2 SNEGSKA, per germline (reference sequence). The CDR3 totals 14 residues. The table lists this clonotype with many counts. The antigen is unknown. The specimen comprised whole blood, sampled at baseline. The V and J genes are TRBV20-1 and TRBJ2-7, with a possible D match to TRBD2 (5 bases). The TCR sequence derives from an adult who was a healthcare worker with PCR-confirmed SARS-CoV-2 infection or an uninfected control (not recorded which). The CDR3 protein is CSAPSSRLGYEQYF. The CDR3 DNA follows: TGCAGTGCTCCTTCTAGCAGATTAGGCTACGAGCAGTACTTC.